The 15 T cell receptor beta chains given below trace back to one sample, sequenced in a study of T-cell reconstitution after alpha-beta-depleted transplantation in children (dated by TCRdb to the mid-2010s). Receptor libraries were prepared by PCR. The sequencer listed for this sample is Illumina HiSeq 2500. TCR libraries were prepared with molecular barcoding, using unique molecular identifiers to normalize TCRbeta repertoire quantification. TCRdb trimmed the raw reads at Q25, called clones with MiXCR and kept productive beta chains. Rows with one shared CDR3 protein collapse into an entry with the most common genes and DNA. For this sample the table gives about 230,000 distinct CDR3 sequences, of which about 8.8% were detected only once. Around 5.1% of the sample is taken by the ten largest. Sequenced here: PBMCs from the stem cell graft donor, sampled from the stem cell graft. These receptors came from a human donor who donated a stem cell graft to a child with SCID.

This clonotype occurred many times. The chain carries TRBV10-3 and TRBJ1-5; D uncertain. Germline V CDR1 and CDR2: ENHRY, SYGVKD. V lost 0 bases, J lost 3 bases, and 9 bases lay in between. CDR3 length: 15 amino acids. The DNA of the CDR3 is TGTGCCATCAGTGAGTCGGCGGGTAACAATCAGCCCCAGCATTTT. It specifies CAISESAGNNQPQHF.

There are a few counts of this clonotype. The genes are TRBV30 and TRBJ1-4; D call uncertain. With 0 bases removed from V and 10 bases from J, the gap between germline ends came to 15 bases. CDR1 is GTSNPN, CDR2 SVGIG, per germline (reference sequence). This CDR3 comprises 14 residues. CDR3 residues: CAWSVRAGWGKLFF. The CDR3 coding sequence is TGTGCCTGGAGTGTACGGGCGGGGTGGGGAAAACTGTTTTTT.

This clonotype was recorded at least ten times. V usage is TRBV5-1 and J usage is TRBJ2-1; 10 positions match TRBD2. In germline, CDR1 is SGHRS, CDR2 YFSETQ. The CDR3 totals 16 residues. V trimming: 3 bases; J trimming: 0 bases; junction bases outside the gene matches: 3. CDR3 DNA: TGCGCCAGCAGCTCGGCTAGCGGGGGCTCCTACAATGAGCAGTTCTTC. Translating gives CASSSASGGSYNEQFF. Using reference TRBV5-1 and TRBJ2-1 for the parts outside the CDR3, the full variable domain is KAGVTQTPRYLIKTRGQQVTLSCSPISGHRSVSWYQQTPGQGLQFLFEYFSETQRNKGNFPGRFSGRQFSNSRSEMNVSTLELGDSALYLCASSSASGGSYNEQFFGPGTRLTVL.

This clonotype was observed at least ten times. The chain combines TRBV4-2 with TRBJ2-4, with D perhaps assigned TRBD1 or TRBD2 (6 bases each). V was pared by 2 bases and J by 1 base, with 12 bases between. Germline assignment: CDR1 LGHNA and CDR2 YNFKEQ. The CDR3 runs 16 residues. CDR3 amino acids: CASSQPGGLAKNIQYF. The CDR3 DNA sequence: TGTGCCAGCAGCCAACCCGGGGGCCTCGCCAAAAACATTCAGTACTTC.

This clonotype was observed a few times. The chain couples TRBV4-1 to TRBJ1-5; D might be TRBD1 (5 bases). The length of the CDR3 is 19 residues. Trimming pared 0 bases from V and 6 bases from J, leaving 24 bases between. Germline CDR1 is MGHRA and CDR2 is YSYEKL. The CDR3 spells CASSQDQAGSAHPGQPQHF. The CDR3, as DNA: TGCGCCAGCAGCCAAGATCAGGCAGGGTCAGCCCACCCGGGTCAGCCCCAGCATTTT.

This clonotype was counted ten times or more. This chain uses TRBV2 with TRBJ2-2; tentatively, D is TRBD1 or TRBD2 (6 bases each). The CDR3 has 15 amino acids. Germline V lookup: CDR1 SNHLY, CDR2 FYNNEI. Trimming took 7 bases from V and 2 from J, leaving 14 bases between them. CDR3 nucleotide sequence: TGTGCCAGCAACGGAGGGGGGCGAAACACCGGGGAGCTGTTTTTT. Translating gives CASNGGGRNTGELFF.

This clonotype was detected many times. V gene TRBV28 combines with J gene TRBJ2-7; 7 positions agree with TRBD1. The CDR3 loop spans 13 amino acids. CDR1 and CDR2 from the germline V gene are MDHEN and SYDVKM. J was trimmed by 3 bases and V by 9 bases; bases with no gene match: 8. CDR3 DNA: TGTGCCAGTTCGGGACAGTTCAACTACGAGCAGTACTTC. Residues: CASSGQFNYEQYF. The full variable domain, in which reference TRBV28 and TRBJ2-7 provide the parts outside the CDR3, is DVKVTQSSRYLVKRTGEKVFLECVQDMDHENMFWYRQDPGLGLRLIYFSYDVKMKEKGDIPEGYSVSREKKERFSLILESASTNQTSMYLCASSGQFNYEQYFGPGTRLTVT.

The table lists this clonotype with many counts. The J gene is TRBJ1-1, the V gene TRBV6-5; D is unresolved. The CDR3 sequence is 15 residues long. V lost 4 bases, J lost 3 bases, and 15 bases lay in between. From germline, CDR1 is MNHEY and CDR2 SVGAGI. For the CDR3, the DNA is TGTGCCAGCAGTTCCCCCACGGGGAAGCACACTGAAGCTTTCTTT. This translates into CASSSPTGKHTEAFF.

For this clonotype: Given a much more abundant clone one base away, this may be a read error. V gene TRBV6-6 combines with J gene TRBJ1-4, with 7 bases aligning to TRBD1. The germline V gene has CDR1 MNHNY and CDR2 SVGAGI (reference sequence). CDR3 length equals 12 residues. Trimming removed 5 bases from V and 11 bases from J; junction bases left unmatched: 5. The DNA of the CDR3 is TGTGCCAGCAGTCACCAGGGGGGGAAACTGTTTTTT. The encoded protein is CASSHQGGKLFF.

The chain uses TRBV14 and TRBJ2-1; maybe TRBD1 (5 bases). CDR3 size: 13 residues. Germline CDR1 is SGHDN and CDR2 is FVKESK. Trimming pared 0 bases from V and 8 bases from J, leaving 8 bases between. The CDR3: CASSQEARDEQFF. CDR3 nucleotides: TGTGCCAGCAGCCAAGAGGCCAGGGATGAGCAGTTCTTC.

In its sample, this clonotype was seen many times. V usage is TRBV4-1 and J usage is TRBJ2-2; D call uncertain. Germline V CDR1 and CDR2: MGHRA, YSYEKL. The V gene lost 2 bases and the J gene lost 4 bases, with 8 bases spanning the gap. The CDR3 has 14 amino acids. CDR3 bases: TGCGCCAGCAGCCAAAAGCCAGGCACCGGGGAGCTGTTTTTT. Translated: CASSQKPGTGELFF.

This clonotype was detected ten times or more. The gene calls are TRBV2 and TRBJ2-2; no firm D call. Germline CDR1 and CDR2: SNHLY and FYNNEI. Trimming shortened V by 11 bases and J by 1 base, and 8 bases separated the two germline ends. CDR3 length: 12 amino acids. CDR3 protein: CAGSRNTGELFF. DNA for the CDR3: TGTGCCGGGTCAAGGAACACCGGGGAGCTGTTTTTT.

The gene calls are TRBV5-4 and TRBJ2-2, with D possibly TRBD1 on 6 matching bases. The length of the CDR3 is 17 residues. Germline V gives CDR1 SGHNT, CDR2 YYREEE (reference sequence). V lost 3 bases to trimming and J lost 1 base, with 16 bases between them. The DNA of the CDR3 is TGTGCCAGCAGCTCTCGACCAGGGGCGCGGAACACCGGGGAGCTGTTTTTT. It translates to CASSSRPGARNTGELFF.

This clonotype was observed at least ten times. V gene TRBV5-8 combines with J gene TRBJ2-3; 7 positions agree with TRBD1. The V segment lost 0 bases and the J segment 2 bases; nucleotides outside the gene matches: 9. This CDR3 is 17 amino acids long. Germline CDR1 SGHTS, CDR2 YDEGEE. As DNA, the CDR3 is TGTGCCAGCAGCTTGGGCTTGACAGGGCCCACCACAGATACGCAGTATTTT. It yields the protein CASSLGLTGPTTDTQYF. Looking up the rest from reference TRBV5-8 and TRBJ2-3 gives the full variable domain: EAGVTQSPTHLIKTRGQQATLRCSPISGHTSVYWYQQALGLGLQFLLWYDEGEERNRGNFPPRFSGRQFPNYSSELNVNALELEDSALYLCASSLGLTGPTTDTQYFGPGTRLTVL.

This clonotype occurred many times. The chain is built from TRBV28 and TRBJ2-2; D remains ambiguous. The CDR3 is made up of 11 amino acids. V dropped 7 bases and J dropped 7 bases, with 7 bases sitting between them. Per the germline V gene, CDR1 is MDHEN and CDR2 is SYDVKM. The CDR3 spells CASTSRGELFF. The CDR3 nucleotides are TGTGCCAGCACCTCCCGCGGGGAGCTGTTTTTT.